The rows below give T cell receptor beta chains drawn from one sample of a study of T cells in Graves' hyperthyroidism and ophthalmopathy. TCRdb processed the multiplex PCR reads anew with MiXCR; each CDR3 protein has one entry. The top ten clones hold roughly 7% of a sample with 500,000 to 750,000 distinct CDR3 sequences, approximately 14% of them seen once. Source material: blood. All receptors come from a woman aged 18-29 years with Graves' ophthalmopathy. CDR3s leave out the opening cysteine and the closing phenylalanine or tryptophan. Fields, in order: CDR3 protein, V gene.

ASSDRLAGERSASGNEQY	TRBV6-4
ASSGLASTDTQY	TRBV2
ACSSTGGYNSPLH	TRBV30
ASSFWRDTEAF	TRBV28
ASTHPRDRVDYEQY	TRBV12-3/TRBV12-4
ASSPRTGLGEQY	TRBV7-2
ASRSLAVASGELF	TRBV7-8
ASSQTTGDTGELF	TRBV7-7
AWSVEYEQY	TRBV30
ASSVDATRGTEAF	TRBV9
ASSLDRVPGELF	TRBV11-1
ASSLKAGYNEQF	TRBV7-2
ASRGFLIGTANSPLH	TRBV2
ASSPPSFDEAF	TRBV18
AWMANTGELF	TRBV30
ASADLGQGVPEAF	TRBV28
ASSFYDATNLNTEAF	TRBV5-1
ASSQETGTGVGELF	TRBV4-3
ASSLWGTGEPQH	TRBV12-3/TRBV12-4
ASSLGTGHHEQY	TRBV9
ASSEAWGETQY	TRBV2
SALTAVDYGYT	TRBV20-1
ASSEAGRWWGSHNEQF	TRBV6-1
ASSTVASGRYEQY	TRBV27
ASSYSSGQVYTTKNIQY	TRBV6-2/TRBV6-3
ASTGASAGTDTQY	TRBV19
ASSVSGSSYNEQF	TRBV7-2
ASSIVNWEGSYSNQPQH	TRBV19
ASSLGQMNTEAF	TRBV7-2
SAVRGGVNTEAF	TRBV20-1
ASSIAWGQEQF	TRBV11-1
SAKRTLTYNEQF	TRBV29-1
ASRPPGRKETQY	TRBV19
AWSTGGAYNEQF	TRBV30
SARGRGQGTQY	TRBV20-1
AIGTSGPYEQY	TRBV10-3
SAPPWLGTDTQY	TRBV20-1
AISRGINTEAF	TRBV10-3
ASSQYRVTGELF	TRBV4-3
ASSSRTSGSSVRQF	TRBV14
ASGVTNEKLF	TRBV7-9
ASSQGRYQETQY	TRBV18
ATSDSGQGFDEQY	TRBV24-1
ASSLGLARDTQY	TRBV7-8
ASNPSGRALYEQY	TRBV6-1
ASSVAGGAYNEQF	TRBV28
AGGLAGTDTQY	TRBV7-9
ASSVDRVNNEQF	TRBV5-5
ASSNEQGLSPLH	TRBV2
ASGNSGRSTDTQY	TRBV7-2
ASTPGQGMYGYT	TRBV28
ASSTLAGGSYEQY	TRBV28
ASSAYSGPDVREQF	TRBV9
SVAGGIDQPQH	TRBV29-1
ASSLRGPLAF	TRBV5-5
ASSFPGSNQPQH	TRBV5-6
ASSSHGSDTDTQY	TRBV28
SARVFSGAVYTEAF	TRBV20-1